The 5 T cell receptor beta chains below all came from one sample that was sequenced in a study of blood T cells in healthy people across ages. It was with a sample-barcoded 5' primer and a J-beta primer mix that a second PCR of roughly 6 to 12 cycles was run. TCRdb independently ran MiXCR on the 5' RACE reads; one entry per CDR3 protein. The sample has roughly 1.9 million distinct CDR3 sequences; approximately 40% are singletons. The sample comprised blood. All receptors come from a human donor in good health.

The table lists this clonotype with a few counts. The genes are TRBV7-2 and TRBJ1-2; D may be TRBD1 (6 bases). CDR1 SGHTA and CDR2 FQGNSA come from the germline V gene. With 1 base removed from V and 8 bases from J, the gap between germline ends came to 14 bases. The CDR3 covers 14 residues. The CDR3 here is CASSLEGSGEGYTF. In nucleotides, the CDR3 is TGTGCCAGCAGCTTAGAGGGGTCAGGGGAAGGCTACACCTTC.

The V and J genes are TRBV7-2 and TRBJ2-3; D gene uncertain. CDR3 length equals 11 residues. From germline, CDR1 is SGHTA and CDR2 FQGNSA. V lost 2 bases, J lost 8 bases, and 5 bases lay in between. CDR3 residues: CASSLLSTQYF. The CDR3 coding sequence is TGTGCCAGCAGCTTACTATCTACGCAGTATTTT.

This clonotype was counted between two and nine times. One junction end disagrees with the germline gene, perhaps due to a read error. The chain combines TRBV7-2 with TRBJ1-2; no firm D call. The CDR3 runs to 13 residues. Per germline, CDR1 SGHTA and CDR2 FQGNSA. The CDR3 spells CVSSSSQEDGYTF. CDR3 sequence (DNA): TGTGTCAGCAGCTCCAGCCAAGAAGATGGCTACACCTTC.

This chain connects TRBV3-1 to TRBJ2-7; 10 nucleotides align to TRBD2. The CDR3 loop spans 16 amino acids. The germline CDR1 and CDR2 sequences are LGHDT and YNNKEL (reference sequence). Trimming cost V 2 bases and J 6 bases; bases outside gene matches: 10. CDR3 sequence (DNA): TGTGCCAGCAGCCAATCCGCTAGCGGGGGATTTGGCGAGCAGTACTTC. Its translation is CASSQSASGGFGEQYF.

The chain uses TRBV6-4 and TRBJ2-7; possibly TRBD1 or TRBD2 for D (5 bases each). The germline V gene encodes CDR1 MRHNA and CDR2 SNTAGT. The CDR3 spans 13 residues. V dropped 7 bases and J dropped 6 bases, with 16 bases sitting between them. CDR3 DNA: TGTGCCAGCATCCAATTGGGGGAGAGCGAGCAGTACTTC. This gives the protein CASIQLGESEQYF.